This T cell receptor beta chain was obtained from a study of T cell changes during pregnancy in multiple sclerosis. The protocol was immunoSEQ multiplex PCR, while the TCRdb copy is restricted to in-frame clones and leaves out a portion. The sample holds around 71,000 clones, approximately 94% seen once. Germline-derived CDR1 and CDR2 are SNHLY and FYNNEI. The CDR3 extends over 12 amino acids. The V end was cut by 8 bases, the J end by 3 bases, with 11 bases between. Sequenced material: peripheral blood, taken in the third trimester of pregnancy. The receptor was isolated from a female donor with multiple sclerosis, enrolled in a pregnancy study. The gene calls are TRBV2 and TRBJ2-7, with a possible D match to TRBD1 (5 bases). The CDR3: CASQGRVYEQYF. The CDR3 bases are TGTGCCAGCCAGGGAAGGGTCTACGAGCAGTACTTC.